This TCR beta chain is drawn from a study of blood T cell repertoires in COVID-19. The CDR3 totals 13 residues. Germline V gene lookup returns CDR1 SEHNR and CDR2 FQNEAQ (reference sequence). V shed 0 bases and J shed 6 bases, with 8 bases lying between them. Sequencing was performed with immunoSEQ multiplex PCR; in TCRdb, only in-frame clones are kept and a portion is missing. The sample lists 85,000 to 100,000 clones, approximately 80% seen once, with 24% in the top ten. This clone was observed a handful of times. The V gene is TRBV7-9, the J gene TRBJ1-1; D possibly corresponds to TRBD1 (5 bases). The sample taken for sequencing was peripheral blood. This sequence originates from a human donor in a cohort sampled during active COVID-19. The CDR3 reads CASSLAQGSEAFF. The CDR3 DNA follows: TGTGCCAGCAGCTTAGCGCAGGGCTCTGAAGCTTTCTTT. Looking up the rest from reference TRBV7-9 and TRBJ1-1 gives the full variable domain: DTGVSQNPRHKITKRGQNVTFRCDPISEHNRLYWYRQTLGQGPEFLTYFQNEAQLEKSRLLSDRFSAERPKGSFSTLEIQRTEQGDSAMYLCASSLAQGSEAFFGQGTRLTVV.